A selection of T cell receptor beta chains follows, all from one sample in a study of identical twins. Via MiXCR, TCRdb re-called the 5' RACE reads, giving one row per CDR3 protein. Here the sample spans under 250,000 distinct CDR3 sequences, approximately 8% being singletons. These data also featured in a second study, about yellow fever vaccine responses in identical twins.

The specimen was CD8+ T cells sorted from blood. The source of these receptors is a woman younger than 35 in good health. CDR3s leave out the opening cysteine and the closing phenylalanine or tryptophan.

>TRBV28|11
ASSSSDGTEAF
>TRBV11-2|13
ASSFQGNSYNEQF
>TRBV20-1|14
SARDPGGEFDEKLF
>TRBV24-1|15
ATSERGRTNTYNEQF
>TRBV29-1|12
SVGRSGVDYGYT
>TRBV5-5|13
ASSLGDLAKNIQY
>TRBV19|9
ASSGGSEAF
>TRBV7-9|13
ASSHPGTSNGELF
>TRBV15|13
ATTERGGAADTQY
>TRBV3-1|16
ASSQDPPSGGAYNEQF
>TRBV20-1|13
SARDMSGSSYEQY
>TRBV28|13
ATIGVQQGYNEQF
>TRBV7-7|15
ASSSGTSSHSYNEQF
>TRBV7-9|14
ASSSILAGVYNEQF
>TRBV3-1|13
ASSPRGAYTDTQY
>TRBV7-9|13
ASSLLAGTNNEQF
>TRBV29-1|13
SVEEGTSVRHEQF
>TRBV6-4|14
ASSDLASGSVNEQF
>TRBV11-2|12
ASSLDTEFYEQY
>TRBV12-3/TRBV12-4|12
ASRTYRGADTQY
>TRBV12-3/TRBV12-4|14
ASSPAGQGRRDEQF
>TRBV15|11
ATSETGNTEAF
>TRBV6-5|12
ASSYSGLGGEQF
>TRBV29-1|12
SVLTGASNQPQH
>TRBV27|13
ASSLAGGVHETQY
>TRBV3-1|13
ASSQYKRTGYGYT
>TRBV25-1|17
ASSDSPNGADRIAYEQY
>TRBV29-1|11
SGDGTGYDEQF
>TRBV2|17
TSSLDRGDMVPSTDTQY
>TRBV12-3/TRBV12-4|12
ASTLGLGENIQY
>TRBV7-8|13
ASSLDNLPRDTQY
>TRBV5-1|11
ASSLYNYNEQF
>TRBV12-3/TRBV12-4|14
ASSHPVASGANVLT
>TRBV7-2|9
ASSLMDEQF
>TRBV7-6|12
ASSFLGDIVTQY
>TRBV24-1|11
ATSGQEHGVLT
>TRBV7-9|18
ASSFVGRVRDRASQETQY
>TRBV11-2|14
ASSLQGTSYNTEAF
>TRBV9|13
ASSVAAGAYYEQY
>TRBV11-2|16
ASSPPSNRDRASYVPY
>TRBV18|13
ASSPTAGGRNEQF
>TRBV7-8|10
ASSRVPPEAF
>TRBV4-1|11
ASSQGRFTEAF
>TRBV7-6|15
ASSLASTGGFTGELF
>TRBV21-1|14
ASSNFGVNCGNTIY
>TRBV29-1|12
SAETGAIPSGYT
>TRBV27|18
ASSLYNTFRQADNTDTQY